This TCR beta chain derives from a study of blood T cells in healthy people across ages. Study observations and caveats: Roughly linear age-related decline in beta diversity appeared, significant by age around 36.

CDR3 size: 20 residues. The J segment lost 3 bases and the V segment lost 3 bases, leaving 21 bases of the junction unmatched. Germline V gene sequence: CDR1 SGHVS, CDR2 FNYEAQ. Next came a second PCR, run for 7 to 11 cycles, which used a sample-barcoded 5' primer along with a J-beta primer mix. A template-switch adaptor containing 12 random nucleotides labeled each cDNA molecule. CDR3-containing paired-end reads numbering at least 2.5 million came from each sample. TCRdb reprocessed the 5' RACE reads via MiXCR and lists one record per CDR3 protein. The sample includes 850,000 to 1,000,000 distinct CDR3 sequences, just over 50% seen only once; the top ten take about a fifth. This clonotype was counted between two and nine times. Its antigen remains unidentified.

The clonotype originates from a woman aged 55-69 years in good health. Sequencing was performed on blood. The V call is TRBV7-6, the J call TRBJ2-7; 9 nucleotides line up with TRBD1. The CDR3 is CASSLLTGGSWESSHYEQYF. The CDR3 DNA sequence: TGTGCCAGCAGCTTGCTTACAGGGGGCAGCTGGGAATCGTCTCACTACGAGCAGTACTTC.